Presented here are 8 T cell receptor beta chains from one specimen sequenced in a study of blood T cells in healthy people across ages. Combining a sample-barcoded 5' primer with a J-beta primer mix, a second PCR ran for 7 to 11 cycles. TCRdb processed the 5' RACE reads anew with MiXCR; each CDR3 protein has one entry. The top ten hold 20% to 25% of the sample, which has approximately 2,000,000 distinct CDR3 sequences, roughly two fifths seen once. Sequences were obtained from blood. Receptors were obtained from a human donor in good health.

This clonotype was detected a few times. The genes are TRBV7-3 and TRBJ2-3; 10 bases map to TRBD2. The CDR3 sequence is 17 residues long. Trimming took 5 bases from V and 2 from J; bases not matched to a gene: 10. CDR1 and CDR2 (germline): SGHTA, FQGTGA. CDR3 amino acids: CASSLLAGLANTDTQYF. DNA of the CDR3: TGTGCCAGCAGCCTACTAGCGGGGCTGGCAAACACAGATACGCAGTATTTT.

In its sample, this clonotype was seen a few times. The chain employs TRBV12-3 or TRBV12-4 and TRBJ2-7; D gene uncertain. Trimming took 6 bases from V and 6 from J, leaving 15 bases between them. The CDR3 runs to 13 residues. The CDR3 DNA is TGTGCCAGCAGCCTTTTATTGGCTGGCGAGCAGTACTTC. Translating it yields CASSLLLAGEQYF.

V is TRBV2 and J is TRBJ2-1; 8 nucleotides match TRBD2. Trimming took 5 bases from V and 6 from J; bases not matched to a gene: 12. The CDR3 totals 16 residues. CDR1 is SNHLY and CDR2 is FYNNEI in the germline V gene. The CDR3 nucleotides read TGTGCCAGCAGTTATAACTCGGGGGGGCCGGGCAATGAGCAGTTCTTC. Protein product: CASSYNSGGPGNEQFF.

This chain connects TRBV27 to TRBJ2-3, with TRBD2 matching over 7 bases. CDR3 length equals 15 residues. V lost 4 bases to trimming and J lost 6 bases; unmatched junction nucleotides: 10. Germline CDR1 is MNHEY and CDR2 is SMNVEV (reference sequence). CDR3: CASSYGAGLGDTQYF. The CDR3 DNA follows: TGTGCCAGCAGTTACGGAGCGGGGCTGGGGGATACGCAGTATTTT.

This clonotype was seen once. The V and J genes are TRBV12-3 or TRBV12-4 and TRBJ1-4; D uncertain. Trimming left V 8 bases short and J 3 bases short, with 10 bases between. The CDR3 has 13 amino acids. Here the CDR3 reads CASRETPNEKLFF. The CDR3 DNA is TGTGCCAGCCGGGAGACCCCTAATGAAAAACTGTTTTTT.

The gene calls are TRBV4-1 and TRBJ2-4; D is perhaps TRBD1 (5 bases). The end of the DNA fits TRBJ2-7 better, so the J call may be wrong. CDR3 length: 15 residues. The germline CDR1 and CDR2 sequences are MGHRA and YSYEKL. The CDR3 loop is CASSQDEAGYSEQYF. CDR3 DNA sequence: TGCGCCAGCAGCCAAGATGAGGCAGGGTATAGCGAGCAGTACTTC.

As regards this clonotype: The junction departs from the called germline gene at one end, perhaps through a read error. The chain combines TRBV7-2 with TRBJ2-7, with D tentatively TRBD2 (6 bases). The germline V gene has CDR1 SGHTA and CDR2 FQGNSA. This CDR3 region has 14 residues. In DNA, the CDR3 is TGTGCCAGCAGCTTACGTCTGGCGGGATACGAGCGGTACTTC. Translating it yields CASSLRLAGYERYF.

This clonotype was picked up a small number of times. This chain joins TRBV12-3 or TRBV12-4 and TRBJ2-5; 7 nucleotides line up with TRBD1. Matching the DNA end better, TRBJ2-7 makes the J call doubtful. The length of the CDR3 is 14 residues. Here the CDR3 reads CASSFAGTANEQYF. CDR3 DNA sequence: TGTGCCAGCAGTTTTGCCGGGACAGCTAACGAGCAGTACTTC.